This T cell receptor (beta chain) was identified in a study of blood T cell repertoires in COVID-19 (dated by TCRdb to about 2020). General notes on the study: Samples from collaborators originated in the United States, Italy and Spain and spanned both the acute and convalescent phases of COVID-19. The material from the prospective study consisted of cDNA or gDNA derived from T cells, B-cell-depleted T cells, or PBMCs. Deeply sampled blood TCRbeta repertoires from subjects exposed to, actively infected with, or recovered from COVID-19 were included in the dataset. The repertoires were released in a freely available public database intended as a resource for research on the immune response to SARS-CoV-2. Samples came from the ongoing ImmuneRACE study (first 160 participants) plus 1,254 subjects from 6 global collaborators. The sample metadata nearly always contained a de-identified subject ID, COVID-19 status, age in years and sex. Where available, HLA class I and class II types were taken from metadata supplied by the sample provider and were not determined by assay-based typing. Here is what the overall study found, with its caveats: The quantity of clinical and demographic metadata differed by source and by participant and was supplied without curation.

V is cut by 6 bases and J by 2 bases, and the space between the germline ends is 10 bases. The germline V gene gives CDR1 as MGHDK and CDR2 as SYGVNS. From cysteine to phenylalanine, the CDR3 is 14 amino acids long. The entry retains the CDR3 DNA only, 42 bases that are in frame from base 1. This clone was observed once. Its antigen remains undetermined. Base quality data are lacking; no much larger clone is found one base away. One collaborating source in Seattle enrolled patients while the patients were actively infected and followed the patients over time throughout the course of disease. The collaborating institutions used their own protocols to collect whole blood in K2EDTA tubes. Collaborator samples were shipped for TCRbeta analysis as frozen whole blood, isolated PBMCs, or DNA extracted from either sample type. TCRbeta CDR3 regions were amplified from genomic DNA using the immunoSEQ Assay, a bias-controlled multiplex PCR. Under the source paper's analysis protocol: Nucleated cell counts per sample were estimated from amplification of reference gene primers within the assay. Sequence reads were collapsed and filtered to measure the absolute abundance of every unique TCRbeta CDR3 rearrangement. For each sample, productive Simpson clonality was calculated as the square root of Simpson's diversity index across productive rearrangements. TCRdb mirrors the immuneACCESS table, restricted to in-frame sequences. Some clones are absent from its copies; in checked studies, under half trace to an unresolved V gene, and the reason for the others is unknown. D and trimming were read from the DNA, whereas the V and J calls and clone size are those reported in that table. The sample table holds under 400,000 clones, of which around 88% were seen once. The ten largest account for 1.5% to 2% of the sample.

The rearrangement joined TRBV25-1 to TRBJ2-2, with TRBD2 tentatively as D gene (6 bases match). This receptor was taken from a young woman with COVID-19, enrolled during active disease. The sequencing sample was made of peripheral blood. The CDR3 region: CASRLGGNTGELFF. The nucleotide sequence is given as TGTGCCAGCAGATTGGGGGGAAACACCGGGGAGCTGTTTTTT. The variable domain in full, with residues beyond the CDR3 obtained from the reference TRBV25-1 and TRBJ2-2 genes, is EADIYQTPRYLVIGTGKKITLECSQTMGHDKMYWYQQDPGMELHLIHYSYGVNSTEKGDLSSESTVSRIRTEHFPLTLESARPSHTSQYLCASRLGGNTGELFFGEGSRLTVL.